The rows below give T cell receptor beta chains drawn from one sample of a study of circulating and synovial CD4+ cells in juvenile arthritis. TCRdb's table, derived via immunoSEQ multiplex PCR, lists solely in-frame clones and lacks some. The sample yields tens of thousands of clones, roughly 94% seen once. Sequencing input: CD4+ T cells from blood. These receptors came from a human donor with juvenile idiopathic arthritis. Both conserved end residues are part of each CDR3. D genes are given only for firm matches. Clone size is shown for a subset of rows, as once, few, many or a class of expanded clone.

d_gene: TRBD1
j_gene: TRBJ2-3
v_gene: TRBV10-3
abundance: once
CDR3aa: CAIRATGGTDTQYF
CDR3nt: TGTGCCATCAGAGCTACAGGGGGCACCGATACGCAGTATTTT

d_gene: .
j_gene: TRBJ2-3
v_gene: TRBV7-2
abundance: once
CDR3aa: CASSLGRNTDTQYF
CDR3nt: TGTGCCAGCAGCTTAGGCAGAAACACAGATACGCAGTATTTT

d_gene: .
j_gene: TRBJ2-7
v_gene: TRBV6-5
abundance: .
CDR3aa: CASSYSPNEQYF
CDR3nt: TGTGCCAGCAGTTACTCTCCTAACGAGCAGTACTTC

d_gene: TRBD2
j_gene: TRBJ2-7
v_gene: TRBV27
abundance: .
CDR3aa: CASSSHGLAGGPLSYEQYF
CDR3nt: TGTGCCAGCAGTTCCCACGGACTAGCGGGGGGCCCTCTCTCCTACGAGCAGTACTTC

d_gene: .
j_gene: TRBJ1-2
v_gene: TRBV7-9
abundance: .
CDR3aa: CASSLPGILYGYTF
CDR3nt: TGTGCCAGCAGCTTACCCGGGATACTCTATGGCTACACCTTC

d_gene: TRBD2
j_gene: TRBJ2-4
v_gene: TRBV4-3
abundance: .
CDR3aa: CASSQDRAGGDLAKNIQYF
CDR3nt: TGCGCCAGCAGCCAAGATCGAGCGGGGGGTGATCTAGCCAAAAACATTCAGTACTTC

d_gene: .
j_gene: TRBJ2-3
v_gene: TRBV15
abundance: .
CDR3aa: CATSREPGYTQYF
CDR3nt: TGTGCCACCAGCAGAGAACCAGGATATACGCAGTATTTT

d_gene: .
j_gene: TRBJ2-3
v_gene: TRBV5-1
abundance: .
CDR3aa: CASSLVADGTDTQYF
CDR3nt: TGCGCCAGCAGCTTGGTAGCGGACGGCACAGATACGCAGTATTTT

d_gene: .
j_gene: TRBJ1-6
v_gene: TRBV5-1
abundance: .
CDR3aa: CASSLRAGEASPLHF
CDR3nt: TGCGCCAGCAGCTTGCGTGCAGGGGAAGCGTCACCCCTCCACTTT

d_gene: .
j_gene: TRBJ2-2
v_gene: TRBV11-2
abundance: .
CDR3aa: CASTGWDTGELFF
CDR3nt: TGTGCCAGCACAGGGTGGGACACCGGGGAGCTGTTTTTT

d_gene: .
j_gene: TRBJ1-2
v_gene: TRBV14
abundance: .
CDR3aa: CASSTGSNYGYTF
CDR3nt: TGTGCCAGCAGCACAGGGTCGAACTATGGCTACACCTTC

d_gene: .
j_gene: TRBJ1-3
v_gene: TRBV27
abundance: .
CDR3aa: CASSLSKSSGNTIYF
CDR3nt: TGTGCCAGCAGTCTCTCCAAGAGCTCTGGAAACACCATATATTTT

d_gene: TRBD2
j_gene: TRBJ2-3
v_gene: TRBV2
abundance: .
CDR3aa: CAARLAGVGDTQYF
CDR3nt: TGTGCCGCCCGACTAGCGGGGGTAGGAGATACGCAGTATTTT

d_gene: .
j_gene: TRBJ1-5
v_gene: TRBV6-6
abundance: .
CDR3aa: CASSRQGNQPQHF
CDR3nt: TGTGCCAGCAGTCGTCAGGGAAATCAGCCCCAGCATTTT

d_gene: .
j_gene: TRBJ1-3
v_gene: TRBV7-9
abundance: .
CDR3aa: CASSVTGSGNTIYF
CDR3nt: TGTGCCAGCAGCGTCACAGGGTCTGGAAACACCATATATTTT

d_gene: TRBD1
j_gene: TRBJ1-4
v_gene: TRBV10-3
abundance: .
CDR3aa: CASRQGLSEKLFF
CDR3nt: TGTGCCAGCAGACAGGGGCTGAGTGAAAAACTGTTTTTT

d_gene: .
j_gene: TRBJ2-2
v_gene: TRBV6-4
abundance: .
CDR3aa: CASSDSSRGETGELFF
CDR3nt: TGTGCCAGCAGTGACTCGAGCAGGGGGGAAACCGGGGAGCTGTTTTTT

d_gene: .
j_gene: TRBJ2-3
v_gene: TRBV19
abundance: .
CDR3aa: CASSILLTDTQYF
CDR3nt: TGTGCCAGTAGTATACTGTTGACAGATACGCAGTATTTT

d_gene: TRBD1
j_gene: TRBJ1-2
v_gene: TRBV19
abundance: .
CDR3aa: CASSIFWDRALMGGYTF
CDR3nt: TGTGCCAGTAGTATTTTTTGGGACAGGGCCCTTATGGGAGGCTACACCTTC

d_gene: .
j_gene: TRBJ1-1
v_gene: TRBV20-1
abundance: .
CDR3aa: CSAPTVSEAFF
CDR3nt: TGCAGTGCCCCCACGGTTAGTGAAGCTTTCTTT

d_gene: .
j_gene: TRBJ1-1
v_gene: TRBV10-3
abundance: .
CDR3aa: CAISESRLGRRGNTEAFF
CDR3nt: TGTGCCATCAGTGAGTCGAGATTGGGCAGGCGGGGGAACACTGAAGCTTTCTTT

d_gene: .
j_gene: TRBJ1-2
v_gene: TRBV7-8
abundance: .
CDR3aa: CASSPTSGSPYGYTF
CDR3nt: TGTGCCAGCAGCCCCACCTCAGGGTCCCCCTATGGCTACACCTTC

d_gene: TRBD2
j_gene: TRBJ2-7
v_gene: TRBV9
abundance: .
CDR3aa: CASSVGTSGAYEQYF
CDR3nt: TGTGCCAGCAGCGTGGGGACTAGCGGAGCCTACGAGCAGTACTTC

d_gene: TRBD1
j_gene: TRBJ1-2
v_gene: TRBV27
abundance: .
CDR3aa: CASPLWDRYYGYTF
CDR3nt: TGTGCCAGCCCTTTGTGGGACAGATACTATGGCTACACCTTC

d_gene: .
j_gene: TRBJ1-6
v_gene: TRBV6-5
abundance: .
CDR3aa: CASSYRSSYNSPLHF
CDR3nt: TGTGCCAGCAGTTACAGGAGCTCCTATAATTCACCCCTCCACTTT

d_gene: .
j_gene: TRBJ1-1
v_gene: TRBV7-5
abundance: .
CDR3aa: CVRSLARDPLWTEAFF
CDR3nt: TGTGTCAGAAGCTTAGCCAGGGATCCCCTTTGGACTGAAGCTTTCTTT

d_gene: .
j_gene: TRBJ1-2
v_gene: TRBV7-2
abundance: .
CDR3aa: CASSLVQQGNYGYTF
CDR3nt: TGTGCCAGCAGCTTAGTCCAACAGGGAAACTATGGCTACACCTTC

d_gene: TRBD1
j_gene: TRBJ1-1
v_gene: TRBV7-2
abundance: .
CDR3aa: CASSFTGDTEAFF
CDR3nt: TGTGCCAGCAGCTTTACAGGGGACACTGAAGCTTTCTTT

d_gene: .
j_gene: TRBJ1-6
v_gene: TRBV5-8
abundance: .
CDR3aa: CASSFRGSSLSYNSPLHF
CDR3nt: TGTGCCAGCAGCTTTCGGGGGTCAAGCCTCTCCTATAATTCACCCCTCCACTTT

d_gene: .
j_gene: TRBJ1-2
v_gene: TRBV14
abundance: .
CDR3aa: CASSQDAGNYGYTF
CDR3nt: TGTGCCAGCAGCCAAGATGCGGGGAACTATGGCTACACCTTC

d_gene: .
j_gene: TRBJ2-7
v_gene: TRBV27
abundance: once
CDR3aa: CASTLIPGSGAYEQYF
CDR3nt: TGTGCCAGCACTTTAATCCCTGGGTCAGGCGCCTACGAGCAGTACTTC

d_gene: TRBD2
j_gene: TRBJ2-7
v_gene: TRBV7-2
abundance: .
CDR3aa: CASSSGGGPISYEQYF
CDR3nt: TGTGCCAGCAGCTCCGGCGGGGGTCCCATCTCCTACGAGCAGTACTTC

d_gene: .
j_gene: TRBJ2-3
v_gene: TRBV4-1
abundance: .
CDR3aa: CASSQGPRTDTQYF
CDR3nt: TGCGCCAGCAGCCAAGGGCCTCGCACAGATACGCAGTATTTT

d_gene: .
j_gene: TRBJ1-1
v_gene: TRBV19
abundance: .
CDR3aa: CASISEARGEAFF
CDR3nt: TGTGCCAGTATTTCCGAGGCAAGGGGGGAAGCTTTCTTT

d_gene: .
j_gene: TRBJ1-4
v_gene: TRBV12-5
abundance: .
CDR3aa: CASGLVLTQGATNEKLFF
CDR3nt: TGTGCTAGTGGTTTGGTACTAACCCAGGGTGCAACTAATGAAAAACTGTTTTTT

d_gene: TRBD1
j_gene: TRBJ1-5
v_gene: TRBV7-9
abundance: .
CDR3aa: CASSSEGARQPQHF
CDR3nt: TGTGCCAGCAGCTCCGAGGGGGCACGCCAGCCCCAGCATTTT

d_gene: .
j_gene: TRBJ1-1
v_gene: TRBV5-1
abundance: .
CDR3aa: CASSLAGSHTEAFF
CDR3nt: TGCGCCAGCAGCTTGGCAGGGTCGCACACTGAAGCTTTCTTT

d_gene: .
j_gene: TRBJ2-3
v_gene: TRBV9
abundance: .
CDR3aa: CASSVATPGRGSLGDTQYF
CDR3nt: TGTGCCAGCAGCGTAGCTACCCCGGGGCGGGGATCTCTGGGAGATACGCAGTATTTT

d_gene: TRBD1
j_gene: TRBJ1-4
v_gene: TRBV18
abundance: .
CDR3aa: CASSRQGVGEKLFF
CDR3nt: TGTGCCAGCTCACGACAGGGGGTAGGAGAAAAACTGTTTTTT

d_gene: TRBD1
j_gene: TRBJ2-5
v_gene: TRBV5-6
abundance: .
CDR3aa: CASSSGTAQETQYF
CDR3nt: TGTGCCAGCAGCTCTGGGACAGCGCAAGAGACCCAGTACTTC

d_gene: .
j_gene: TRBJ2-5
v_gene: TRBV11-2
abundance: once
CDR3aa: CASSLASRWGEETQYF
CDR3nt: TGTGCCAGCAGCTTAGCCAGCCGTTGGGGCGAAGAGACCCAGTACTTC

d_gene: .
j_gene: TRBJ1-1
v_gene: TRBV5-6
abundance: .
CDR3aa: CASSRAGPAGTEAFF
CDR3nt: TGTGCCAGCAGCCGAGCCGGGCCGGCGGGCACTGAAGCTTTCTTT

d_gene: .
j_gene: TRBJ1-4
v_gene: TRBV5-6
abundance: once
CDR3aa: CASSLGRDVGEKLFF
CDR3nt: TGTGCCAGCAGCTTGGGGAGGGACGTAGGTGAAAAACTGTTTTTT

d_gene: .
j_gene: TRBJ2-2
v_gene: TRBV7-3
abundance: .
CDR3aa: CASSLNLGSGELFF
CDR3nt: TGTGCCAGCAGCTTAAACTTGGGCTCCGGGGAGCTGTTTTTT

d_gene: TRBD2
j_gene: TRBJ2-3
v_gene: TRBV4-3
abundance: .
CDR3aa: CASSRTSGGLPSTDTQYF
CDR3nt: TGCGCCAGCAGCCGGACTAGCGGGGGGCTTCCTAGCACAGATACGCAGTATTTT

d_gene: .
j_gene: TRBJ1-6
v_gene: TRBV9
abundance: once
CDR3aa: CASSVGAGSLNSPLHF
CDR3nt: TGTGCCAGCAGCGTAGGGGCAGGAAGCCTCAATTCACCCCTCCACTTT